The 6 T cell receptor beta chains listed next were all sequenced from one sample in a study of T cell responses to AZD1222 COVID-19 vaccine. TCRdb's copy holds only in-frame clones and misses some; the assay was immunoSEQ multiplex PCR. The data contain roughly 100,000 clones, 70% to 90% of them seen just once; the ten biggest clones take up under 20%. The sample in question was peripheral blood, obtained on day 0 of AZD1222 vaccination. The receptors stem from an adult in good health.

The V gene is TRBV19, the J gene TRBJ1-1; D call uncertain. The germline V gene has CDR1 LNHDA and CDR2 SQIVND (reference sequence). With 5 bases removed from V and 4 bases from J, the gap between germline ends came to 11 bases. CDR3 size: 13 residues. The CDR3 spells CASSPTWGTEAFF. The CDR3 coding sequence is TGTGCCAGTAGTCCTACATGGGGCACTGAAGCTTTCTTT.

The V and J genes are TRBV25-1 and TRBJ1-4, with D tentatively TRBD1 (6 bases). The V end lost 4 bases, the J end lost 10 bases, and 16 bases lay between the germline ends. This CDR3 is built from 14 residues. Germline values: CDR1 MGHDK, CDR2 SYGVNS. CDR3 coding DNA: TGTGCCAGCAGTGCCGGGACACGGGGGGGAAAACTGTTTTTT. The encoded protein is CASSAGTRGGKLFF.

This clone has a single count. The chain links TRBV6-5 to TRBJ1-6; D call uncertain. The V end was cut by 10 bases, the J end by 3 bases, with 13 bases between. CDR3 size: 14 residues. The germline CDR1 and CDR2 sequences are MNHEY and SVGAGI. CDR3 in amino acids: CATAGGDYNSPLHF. The CDR3 bases are TGTGCCACCGCGGGCGGAGACTATAATTCACCCCTCCACTTT.

This clone was seen only a few times. V and J are TRBV11-3 and TRBJ2-5; possible D gene TRBD1, 7 bases. This CDR3 has 13 residues. V was clipped by 3 bases and J by 9 bases, with 14 bases between them. Per the germline V gene, CDR1 is SGHNT and CDR2 is YENEEA. CDR3 sequence (DNA): TGTGCCAGCAGCTTTGTTACAGGGGAGGCCCAGTACTTC. This sequence encodes CASSFVTGEAQYF.

V usage is TRBV5-1 and J usage is TRBJ2-3, with TRBD2 as a possible D gene (6 bases). CDR1 SGHRS and CDR2 YFSETQ come from the germline V gene. The CDR3 spans 16 residues. Trimming removed 1 base at V and 0 bases at J, with 12 bases between. The CDR3 here is CASSLLGGDSTDTQYF. In DNA form, the CDR3 reads TGCGCCAGCAGCTTGTTGGGCGGGGATAGCACAGATACGCAGTATTTT.

CDR3 DNA sequence: TGCAGCGTTGAAGGTAGGGCGCACACTGAAGCTTTCTTT. It translates to CSVEGRAHTEAFF. The rearrangement uses TRBV29-1 and TRBJ1-1; D uncertain. The length of the CDR3 is 13 residues. Trimming took off 1 base at V and 3 bases at J, with 9 bases between the two ends. Germline-derived CDR1 and CDR2 are SQVTM and ANQGSEA.